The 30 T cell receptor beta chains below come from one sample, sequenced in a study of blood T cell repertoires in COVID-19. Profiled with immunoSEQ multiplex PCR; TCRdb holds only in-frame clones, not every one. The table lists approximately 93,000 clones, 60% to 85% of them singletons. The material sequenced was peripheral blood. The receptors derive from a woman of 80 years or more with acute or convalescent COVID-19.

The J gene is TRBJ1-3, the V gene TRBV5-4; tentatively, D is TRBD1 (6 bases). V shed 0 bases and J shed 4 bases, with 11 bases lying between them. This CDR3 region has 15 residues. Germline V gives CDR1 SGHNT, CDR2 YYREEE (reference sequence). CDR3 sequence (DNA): TGTGCCAGCAGCTTGGGTGGGGGCGCCGGAAACACCATATATTTT. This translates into CASSLGGGAGNTIYF.

For the CDR3, the DNA is TGTGCCAGCAGCTCGCAGGGGCATGAGCAGTTCTTC. Translation: CASSSQGHEQFF. V gene TRBV11-1 combines with J gene TRBJ2-1; D possibly corresponds to TRBD1 (6 bases). Trimming removed 4 bases from V and 8 bases from J, with 9 bases in between. Looked up from germline, CDR1 is SGHAT and CDR2 is FQDESV (reference sequence). The CDR3 extends over 12 amino acids.

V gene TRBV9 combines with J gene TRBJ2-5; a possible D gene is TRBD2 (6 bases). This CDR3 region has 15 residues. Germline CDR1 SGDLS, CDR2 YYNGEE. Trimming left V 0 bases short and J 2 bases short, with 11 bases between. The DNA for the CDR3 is TGTGCCAGCAGCGTAGCTCCAGGGACTCAAGAGACCCAGTACTTC. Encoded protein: CASSVAPGTQETQYF. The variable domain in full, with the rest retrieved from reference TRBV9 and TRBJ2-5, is DSGVTQTPKHLITATGQRVTLRCSPRSGDLSVYWYQQSLDQGLQFLIQYYNGEERAKGNILERFSAQQFPDLHSELNLSSLELGDSALYFCASSVAPGTQETQYFGPGTRLLVL.

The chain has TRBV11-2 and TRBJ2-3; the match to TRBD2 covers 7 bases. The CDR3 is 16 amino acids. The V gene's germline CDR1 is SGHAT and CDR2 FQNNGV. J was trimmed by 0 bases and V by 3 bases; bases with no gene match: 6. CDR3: CASSFSSGLSTDTQYF. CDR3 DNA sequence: TGTGCCAGCAGCTTTTCTAGCGGACTGAGCACAGATACGCAGTATTTT.

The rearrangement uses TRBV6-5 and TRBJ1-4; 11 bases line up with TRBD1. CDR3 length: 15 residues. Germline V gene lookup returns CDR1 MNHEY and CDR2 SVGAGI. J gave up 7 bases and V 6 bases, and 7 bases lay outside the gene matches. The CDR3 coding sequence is TGTGCCAGCAGCAACGGACAGGGGGCAATTGAAAAACTGTTTTTT. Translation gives CASSNGQGAIEKLFF.

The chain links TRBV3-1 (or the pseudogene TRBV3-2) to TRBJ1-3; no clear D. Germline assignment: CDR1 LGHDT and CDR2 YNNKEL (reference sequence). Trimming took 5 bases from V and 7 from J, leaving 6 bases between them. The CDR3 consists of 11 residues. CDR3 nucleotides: TGTGCCAGCAGCACCGCGAACACCATATATTTT. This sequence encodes CASSTANTIYF.

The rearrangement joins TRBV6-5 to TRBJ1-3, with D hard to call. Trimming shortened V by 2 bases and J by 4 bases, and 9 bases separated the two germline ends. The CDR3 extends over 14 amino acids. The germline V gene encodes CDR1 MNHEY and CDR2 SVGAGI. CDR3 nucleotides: TGTGCCAGCAGTTACAACCGGGTCGGAAACACCATATATTTT. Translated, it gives CASSYNRVGNTIYF.

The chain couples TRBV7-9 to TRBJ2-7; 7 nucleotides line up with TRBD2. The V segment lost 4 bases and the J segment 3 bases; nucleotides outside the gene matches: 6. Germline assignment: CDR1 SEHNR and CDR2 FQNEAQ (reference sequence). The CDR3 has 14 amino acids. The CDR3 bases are TGTGCCAGCAGCTCCCGACTAGCAGGCTACGAGCAGTACTTC. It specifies CASSSRLAGYEQYF.

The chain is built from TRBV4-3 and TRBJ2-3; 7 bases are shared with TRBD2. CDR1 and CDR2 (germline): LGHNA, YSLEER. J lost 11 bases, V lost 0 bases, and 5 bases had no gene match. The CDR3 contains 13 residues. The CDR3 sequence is CASSQDYQRGQYF. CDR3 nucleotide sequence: TGCGCCAGCAGCCAAGATTACCAGCGGGGGCAGTATTTT.

Here the CDR3 reads CASSQPGHNYGYTF. In nucleotides, the CDR3 is TGTGCCAGCAGCCAACCGGGACACAACTATGGCTACACCTTC. This rearrangement joins TRBV7-2 to TRBJ1-2; D is perhaps TRBD1 (6 bases). Trimming pared 5 bases from V and 2 bases from J, leaving 12 bases between. From germline, CDR1 is SGHTA and CDR2 FQGNSA. The CDR3 has 14 residues. The full variable domain, in which reference TRBV7-2 and TRBJ1-2 provide the parts outside the CDR3, is GAGVSQSPSNKVTEKGKDVELRCDPISGHTALYWYRQSLGQGLEFLIYFQGNSAPDKSGLPSDRFSAERTGGSVSTLTIQRTQQEDSAVYLCASSQPGHNYGYTFGSGTRLTVV.

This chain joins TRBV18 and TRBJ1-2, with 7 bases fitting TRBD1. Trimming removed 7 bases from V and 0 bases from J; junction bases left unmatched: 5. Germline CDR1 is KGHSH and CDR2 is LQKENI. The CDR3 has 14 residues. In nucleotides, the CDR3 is TGTGCCAGCTGCCGGGACAGATCTAACTATGGCTACACCTTC. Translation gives CASCRDRSNYGYTF.

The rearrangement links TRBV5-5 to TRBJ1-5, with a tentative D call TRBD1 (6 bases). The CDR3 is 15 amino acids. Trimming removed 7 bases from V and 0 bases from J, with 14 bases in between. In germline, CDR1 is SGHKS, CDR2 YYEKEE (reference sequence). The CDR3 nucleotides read TGTGCCAGCGCCCGTACAGGGTATAGCAATCAGCCCCAGCATTTT. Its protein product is CASARTGYSNQPQHF.

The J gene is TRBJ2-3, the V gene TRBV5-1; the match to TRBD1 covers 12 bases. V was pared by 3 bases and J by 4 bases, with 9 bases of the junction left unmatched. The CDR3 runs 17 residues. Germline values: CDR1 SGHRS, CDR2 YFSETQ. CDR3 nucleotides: TGCGCCAGCAGCTCGGGACAGGGGGCGGGTATCGCAGATACGCAGTATTTT. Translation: CASSSGQGAGIADTQYF.

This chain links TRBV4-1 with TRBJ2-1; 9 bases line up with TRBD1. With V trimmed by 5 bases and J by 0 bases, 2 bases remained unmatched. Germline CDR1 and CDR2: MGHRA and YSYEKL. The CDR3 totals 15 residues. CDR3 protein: CASSGTGSSYNEQFF. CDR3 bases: TGCGCCAGCAGCGGGACAGGGAGCTCCTACAATGAGCAGTTCTTC.

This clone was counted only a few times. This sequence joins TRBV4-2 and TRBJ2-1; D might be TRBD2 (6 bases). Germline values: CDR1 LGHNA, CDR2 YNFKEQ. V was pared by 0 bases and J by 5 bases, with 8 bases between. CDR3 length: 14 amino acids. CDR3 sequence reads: CASSQERGDNEQFF. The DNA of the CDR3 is TGTGCCAGCAGCCAAGAGCGGGGTGACAATGAGCAGTTCTTC.

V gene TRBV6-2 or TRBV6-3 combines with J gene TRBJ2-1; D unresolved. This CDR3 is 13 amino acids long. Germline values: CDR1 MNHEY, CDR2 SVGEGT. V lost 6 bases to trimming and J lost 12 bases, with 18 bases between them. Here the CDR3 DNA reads TGTGCCAGCAGCGACAATAACAACTCTCGGCAGTTCTTC. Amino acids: CASSDNNNSRQFF.

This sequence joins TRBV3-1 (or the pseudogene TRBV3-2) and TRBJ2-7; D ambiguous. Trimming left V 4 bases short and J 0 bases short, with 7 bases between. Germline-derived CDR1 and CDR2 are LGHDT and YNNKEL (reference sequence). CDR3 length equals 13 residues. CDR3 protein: CASSPSVSYEQYF. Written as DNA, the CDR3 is TGTGCCAGCAGCCCCTCGGTCTCCTACGAGCAGTACTTC.

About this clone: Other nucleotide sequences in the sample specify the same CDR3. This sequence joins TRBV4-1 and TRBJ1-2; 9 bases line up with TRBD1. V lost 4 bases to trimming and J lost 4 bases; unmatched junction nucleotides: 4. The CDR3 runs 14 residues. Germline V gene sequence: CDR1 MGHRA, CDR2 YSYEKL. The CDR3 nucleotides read TGCGCCAGCAGCCCCGGGACAGGGAGCTATGGCTACACCTTC. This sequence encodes CASSPGTGSYGYTF.

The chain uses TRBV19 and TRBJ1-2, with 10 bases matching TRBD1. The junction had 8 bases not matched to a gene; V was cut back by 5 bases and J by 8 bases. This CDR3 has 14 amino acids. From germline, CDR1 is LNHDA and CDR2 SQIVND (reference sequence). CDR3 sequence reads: CASSSGTGARGYTF. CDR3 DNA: TGTGCCAGTAGTTCCGGGACAGGGGCCAGAGGCTACACCTTC. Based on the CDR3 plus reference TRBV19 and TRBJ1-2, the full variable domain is DGGITQSPKYLFRKEGQNVTLSCEQNLNHDAMYWYRQDPGQGLRLIYYSQIVNDFQKGDIAEGYSVSREKKESFPLTVTSAQKNPTAFYLCASSSGTGARGYTFGSGTRLTVV.

The CDR3 spells CASSPGQRNTGELFF. The CDR3 DNA reads as TGTGCCAGCTCGCCGGGACAAAGGAACACCGGGGAGCTGTTTTTT. V is TRBV18 and J is TRBJ2-2; a weak D match, TRBD1 (6 bases). V gave up 6 bases and J gave up 1 base, with 12 bases separating them. Germline V gene data show CDR1 as KGHSH and CDR2 as LQKENI. The CDR3 loop spans 15 amino acids.

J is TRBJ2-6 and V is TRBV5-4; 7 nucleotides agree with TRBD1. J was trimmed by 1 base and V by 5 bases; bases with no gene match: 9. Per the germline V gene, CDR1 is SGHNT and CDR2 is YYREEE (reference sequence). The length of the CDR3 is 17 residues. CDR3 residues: CASSRGGEYSGANVLTF. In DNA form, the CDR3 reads TGTGCCAGCAGTCGAGGGGGCGAGTATTCTGGGGCCAACGTCCTGACTTTC.

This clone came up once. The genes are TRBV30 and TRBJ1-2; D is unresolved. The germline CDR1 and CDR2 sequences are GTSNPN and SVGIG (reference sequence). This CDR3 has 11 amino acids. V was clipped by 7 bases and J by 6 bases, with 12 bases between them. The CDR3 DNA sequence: TGTGCCTTGACTACCCGGGATGGCTACACCTTC. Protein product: CALTTRDGYTF. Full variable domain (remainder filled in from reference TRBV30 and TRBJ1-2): SQTIHQWPATLVQPVGSPLSLECTVEGTSNPNLYWYRQAAGRGLQLLFYSVGIGQISSEVPQNLSASRPQDRQFILSSKKLLLSDSGFYLCALTTRDGYTFGSGTRLTVV.

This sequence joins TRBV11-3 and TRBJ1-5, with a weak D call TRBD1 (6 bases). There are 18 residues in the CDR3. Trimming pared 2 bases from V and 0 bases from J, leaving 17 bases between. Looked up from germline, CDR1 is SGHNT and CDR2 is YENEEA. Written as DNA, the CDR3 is TGTGCCAGCAGCTTATTCCGGGACATTGGTGATAGCAATCAGCCCCAGCATTTT. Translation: CASSLFRDIGDSNQPQHF.

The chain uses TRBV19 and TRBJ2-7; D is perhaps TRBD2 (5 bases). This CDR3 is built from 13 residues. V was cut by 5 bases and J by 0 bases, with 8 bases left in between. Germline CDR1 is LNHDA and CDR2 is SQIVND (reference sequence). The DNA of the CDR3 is TGTGCCAGTAGTCTGGACTTCTCCTACGAGCAGTACTTC. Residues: CASSLDFSYEQYF.

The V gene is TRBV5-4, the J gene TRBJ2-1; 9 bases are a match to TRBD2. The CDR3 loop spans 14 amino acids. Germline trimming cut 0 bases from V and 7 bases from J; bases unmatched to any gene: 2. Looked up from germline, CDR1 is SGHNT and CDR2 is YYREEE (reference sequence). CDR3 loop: CASSLGGGANEQFF. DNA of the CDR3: TGTGCCAGCAGCTTGGGCGGGGGGGCGAATGAGCAGTTCTTC.

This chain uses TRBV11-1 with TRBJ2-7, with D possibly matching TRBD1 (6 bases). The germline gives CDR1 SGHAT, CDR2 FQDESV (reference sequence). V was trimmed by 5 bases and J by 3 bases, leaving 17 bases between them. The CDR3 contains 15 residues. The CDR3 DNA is TGTGCCAGCAGCCTGACAGGCCCAACACTCTACGAGCAGTACTTC. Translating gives CASSLTGPTLYEQYF.

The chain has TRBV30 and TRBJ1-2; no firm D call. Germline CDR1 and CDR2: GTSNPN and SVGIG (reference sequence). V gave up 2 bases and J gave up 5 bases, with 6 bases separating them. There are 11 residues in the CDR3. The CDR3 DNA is TGTGCCTGGAGTCCGGGATATGGCTACACCTTC. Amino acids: CAWSPGYGYTF.

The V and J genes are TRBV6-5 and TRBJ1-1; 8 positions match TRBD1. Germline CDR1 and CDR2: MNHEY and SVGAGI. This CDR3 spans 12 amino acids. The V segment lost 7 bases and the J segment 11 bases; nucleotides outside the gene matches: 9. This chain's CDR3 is CASTLDRGSAFF. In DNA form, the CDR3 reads TGTGCCAGCACCCTAGACAGGGGATCGGCTTTCTTT.

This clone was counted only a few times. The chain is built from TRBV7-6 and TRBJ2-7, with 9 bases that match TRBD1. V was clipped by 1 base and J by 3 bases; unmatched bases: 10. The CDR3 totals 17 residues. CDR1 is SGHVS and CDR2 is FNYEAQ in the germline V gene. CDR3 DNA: TGTGCCAGCAGCTTAGATGAGCCGGGACAGGGCTACTACGAGCAGTACTTC. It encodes CASSLDEPGQGYYEQYF.

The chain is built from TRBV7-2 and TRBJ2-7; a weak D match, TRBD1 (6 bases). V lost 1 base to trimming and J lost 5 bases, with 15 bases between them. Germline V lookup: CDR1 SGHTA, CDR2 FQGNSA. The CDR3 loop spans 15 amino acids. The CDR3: CASSLDRDVWNEQYF. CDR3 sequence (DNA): TGTGCCAGCAGCTTAGACAGGGACGTCTGGAACGAGCAGTACTTC.